This T cell receptor beta chain was captured in a study of CD8 T cells in Susac syndrome. Study summary: When blood was collected, patients with Susac syndrome were therapy-naive, were taking corticosteroids, or were receiving intravenous immunoglobulin alone.

J was trimmed by 1 base and V by 1 base; bases with no gene match: 11. Germline V CDR1 and CDR2: SQVTM, ANQGSEA. The CDR3 covers 17 residues. The RNA input was about 0.5 to 1 ug, and it was reverse transcribed with random hexamers. Amplification of the TCR beta CDR3 was carried out by immunoSEQ multiplex PCR, which spanned a total of 54 Vbeta and 13 Jbeta segments. TCRdb called the immunoSEQ multiplex PCR reads again in MiXCR, with one record for every CDR3 protein. The sample comprises approximately 190,000 distinct CDR3 sequences, just under 95% of which are singletons, and around 0.16% rests with the top ten. In blood CD8+ and CD4+ T cells, TCR beta underwent sequencing. Study-wide results and caveats: The number of individuals included in the study's TCR sequencing and HLA analysis was acknowledged as relatively small.

Comments on this clonotype: What it binds is unknown.

J is TRBJ1-1 and V is TRBV29-1; 8 positions agree with TRBD1. The source material was CD8+ T cells from PBMCs. This clonotype was sampled from a human donor with Susac syndrome. CDR3 DNA sequence: TGCAGCGTTGAAGTCGCTTTGACAGGGGTAAAGAACACTGAAGCTTTCTTT. It specifies CSVEVALTGVKNTEAFF.